A single sample is the source of the 17 T cell receptor beta chains below, sequenced in a study of T cells in Graves' hyperthyroidism and ophthalmopathy. Amplified TCR beta CDR3 regions came from RNA transcripts. The study used the HTBI primer set for a first-round RT-PCR of the TCR CDR3. A single record per CDR3 protein comes from TCRdb applying MiXCR to the multiplex PCR reads. The table records 300,000 to 500,000 distinct CDR3 sequences, just under 15% of them present only once. Specimen: blood. These receptors all come from a woman aged 25-40 years with Graves' hyperthyroidism.

The chain recombines TRBV3-1 with TRBJ2-1; 8 bases are shared with TRBD2. From germline, CDR1 is LGHDT and CDR2 YNNKEL (reference sequence). CDR3 size: 16 residues. The junction had 5 bases not matched to a gene; V was cut back by 4 bases and J by 0 bases. The CDR3 DNA follows: TGTGCCAGCAGCCCTATAGCGGGAACCTCCTACAATGAGCAGTTCTTC. As protein: CASSPIAGTSYNEQFF.

V gene TRBV12-3 or TRBV12-4 combines with J gene TRBJ1-2, with 8 nucleotides matching TRBD1. The CDR3 consists of 14 residues. J was trimmed by 8 bases and V by 3 bases; bases with no gene match: 8. The CDR3 sequence is CASSFSGQGRGYTF. Here the CDR3 DNA reads TGTGCCAGCAGTTTTTCCGGACAGGGTCGGGGCTACACCTTC.

This clonotype was seen at least ten times. The CDR3 region has the DNA TGTGCCAGCAGGGGACAAGAGGAGTCTGGAAACACCATATATTTT. This translates into CASRGQEESGNTIYF. The J gene is TRBJ1-3, the V gene TRBV12-3 or TRBV12-4; D perhaps matches TRBD1 (6 bases). The CDR3 runs 15 residues. Deletions cut 6 bases from V and 1 base from J, with 13 bases between.

This clonotype has a handful of counts. The chain joins TRBV24-1 to TRBJ2-1; no definite D call. This CDR3 region has 16 residues. Germline CDR1 is KGHDR and CDR2 is SFDVKD. Trimming removed 0 bases from V and 7 bases from J, with 15 bases in between. CDR3 sequence: CATSDLRPPEGNEQFF. DNA of the CDR3: TGTGCCACCAGTGATTTGCGTCCCCCGGAAGGGAATGAGCAGTTCTTC.

V and J are TRBV5-1 and TRBJ2-5; perhaps TRBD2 as D (7 bases). V dropped 5 bases and J dropped 2 bases, with 13 bases sitting between them. Germline CDR1 reads SGHRS; CDR2 reads YFSETQ. CDR3 size: 14 residues. CDR3: CASRRAGAQETQYF. The DNA of the CDR3 is TGCGCCAGCAGGCGGGCGGGGGCACAAGAGACCCAGTACTTC.

This clonotype was recorded at least ten times. The genes are TRBV9 and TRBJ1-1; maybe TRBD1 (6 bases). Germline CDR1 reads SGDLS; CDR2 reads YYNGEE. This CDR3 comprises 15 residues. Trimming pared 7 bases from V and 1 base from J, leaving 17 bases between. The CDR3 nucleotides are TGTGCCAGCGGGCCCAGGGGTTCCGAGAACACTGAAGCTTTCTTT. This codes for CASGPRGSENTEAFF.

The table lists this clonotype with a few counts. This rearrangement joins TRBV18 to TRBJ2-1; 8 positions agree with TRBD1. This CDR3 is 15 amino acids long. Germline trimming cut 2 bases from V and 6 bases from J; bases unmatched to any gene: 6. Germline assignment: CDR1 KGHSH and CDR2 LQKENI. CDR3 sequence: CASSPVQGARNEQFF. CDR3 in DNA: TGTGCCAGCTCACCAGTTCAGGGGGCCCGCAATGAGCAGTTCTTC. The whole variable domain, remainder taken from reference TRBV18 and TRBJ2-1, is NAGVMQNPRHLVRRRGQEARLRCSPMKGHSHVYWYRQLPEEGLKFMVYLQKENIIDESGMPKERFSAEFPKEGPSILRIQQVVRGDSAAYFCASSPVQGARNEQFFGPGTRLTVL.

Ten or more counts support this clonotype. The V and J genes are TRBV20-1 and TRBJ2-7, with TRBD1 matching 8 bases. The CDR3 contains 11 residues. V lost 5 bases and J lost 6; bases outside the gene matches: 3. Germline lookup yields CDR1 DFQATT and CDR2 SNEGSKA (reference sequence). CDR3 region: CSAQQGGEQYF. The CDR3 nucleotides are TGCAGTGCTCAACAGGGGGGCGAGCAGTACTTC.

This clonotype was seen many times. This chain joins TRBV20-1 and TRBJ1-1; TRBD1 might be the D (5 bases). V was pared by 6 bases and J by 1 base, with 15 bases between. The CDR3 is 14 amino acids. Germline CDR1 reads DFQATT; CDR2 reads SNEGSKA (reference sequence). The DNA for the CDR3 is TGCAGTGCCGGGACCGCAATTTCGAACACTGAAGCTTTCTTT. This translates into CSAGTAISNTEAFF.

This clonotype was found many times. The rearrangement joins TRBV28 to TRBJ2-3, with D possibly called TRBD1 or TRBD2 (5 bases each). The germline gives CDR1 MDHEN, CDR2 SYDVKM. Trimming took 2 bases from V and 4 from J, leaving 10 bases between them. This CDR3 is built from 14 residues. The DNA of the CDR3 is TGTGCCAGCAGTTTAACCGGGGCAGCAGATACGCAGTATTTT. Its translation: CASSLTGAADTQYF. Complete variable domain (other parts from reference TRBV28 and TRBJ2-3): DVKVTQSSRYLVKRTGEKVFLECVQDMDHENMFWYRQDPGLGLRLIYFSYDVKMKEKGDIPEGYSVSREKKERFSLILESASTNQTSMYLCASSLTGAADTQYFGPGTRLTVL.

This clonotype has at least ten counts. This sequence joins TRBV27 and TRBJ2-7; D is unclear. The germline V gene has CDR1 MNHEY and CDR2 SMNVEV (reference sequence). The V gene lost 6 bases and the J gene lost 3 bases, with 18 bases spanning the gap. The CDR3 is 15 amino acids. CDR3 amino acids: CASSPESRDYYEQYF. The CDR3 nucleotides are TGTGCCAGCAGCCCAGAGTCGCGAGATTACTACGAGCAGTACTTC.

The chain carries TRBV5-1 and TRBJ2-1; no clear D gene. There are 13 residues in the CDR3. The V end lost 1 base, the J end lost 5 bases, and 7 bases lay between the germline ends. Germline values: CDR1 SGHRS, CDR2 YFSETQ. This CDR3 reads CASSLRSNNEQFF. DNA for the CDR3: TGCGCCAGCAGCTTGCGGTCCAACAATGAGCAGTTCTTC. Full variable domain (remainder filled in from reference TRBV5-1 and TRBJ2-1): KAGVTQTPRYLIKTRGQQVTLSCSPISGHRSVSWYQQTPGQGLQFLFEYFSETQRNKGNFPGRFSGRQFSNSRSEMNVSTLELGDSALYLCASSLRSNNEQFFGPGTRLTVL.

This clonotype was picked up a small number of times. The genes are TRBV9 and TRBJ2-3; 9 nucleotides line up with TRBD1. The CDR3 has 15 residues. V was clipped by 4 bases and J by 2 bases; unmatched bases: 5. CDR1 SGDLS and CDR2 YYNGEE come from the germline V gene. The CDR3 region has the DNA TGTGCCAGCAGCCCTGGGACAGGGTACACAGATACGCAGTATTTT. It codes for CASSPGTGYTDTQYF. The whole variable domain, remainder taken from reference TRBV9 and TRBJ2-3, is DSGVTQTPKHLITATGQRVTLRCSPRSGDLSVYWYQQSLDQGLQFLIQYYNGEERAKGNILERFSAQQFPDLHSELNLSSLELGDSALYFCASSPGTGYTDTQYFGPGTRLTVL.

This clonotype was counted a few times. The chain joins TRBV7-2 to TRBJ2-1; D call uncertain. CDR3 length equals 16 residues. Germline V CDR1 and CDR2: SGHTA, FQGNSA. The V end lost 0 bases, the J end lost 6 bases, and 15 bases lay between the germline ends. This CDR3 is CASSLARGLVINEQFF. In nucleotides, the CDR3 is TGTGCCAGCAGCTTAGCGCGCGGCCTTGTCATCAATGAGCAGTTCTTC.

Regarding this clonotype: With a much larger clone just one base away, this may be a read error. The chain is built from TRBV6-2 or TRBV6-3 and TRBJ2-7; the match to TRBD1 covers 7 bases. From germline, CDR1 is MNHEY and CDR2 SVGEGT. With 5 bases clipped from V and 10 bases from J, the junction kept 5 bases outside the gene matches. The CDR3 sequence is 11 residues long. The CDR3 protein is CASSIGQEQYF. Here the CDR3 DNA reads TGTGCCAGCAGTATCGGACAGGAACAGTACTTC.

The genes are TRBV15 and TRBJ2-1; 11 bases are a match to TRBD2. The V gene's germline CDR1 is LNHNV and CDR2 YYDKDF (reference sequence). V lost 1 base and J lost 5; bases outside the gene matches: 1. This CDR3 region has 15 residues. Here the CDR3 reads CATSRGGLADNEQFF. DNA for the CDR3: TGTGCCACCAGCAGAGGGGGACTAGCGGACAATGAGCAGTTCTTC.

The table lists this clonotype with many counts. The CDR3 loop reads CASSLAGGLYEQYF. In nucleotides, the CDR3 is TGTGCCAGCAGCTTAGCAGGGGGGCTCTACGAGCAGTACTTC. V and J are TRBV7-8 and TRBJ2-7; TRBD1 or TRBD2 may be the D gene (6 bases each). V was clipped by 0 bases and J by 3 bases, with 9 bases between them. This CDR3 comprises 14 residues. Germline V gene data show CDR1 as SGHVS and CDR2 as FQNEAQ.